These T cell receptor beta chains were read from a single sample in a study of beta chain features in type 1 diabetes. Sequencing used immunoSEQ multiplex PCR; TCRdb keeps in-frame clones, though not all of them. The table lists 500,000 to 800,000 clones, 9.5% to 15% of them singletons. The sequenced material came from naive CD4+ T cells from blood. These receptors all stem from a young man with type 1 diabetes. CDR3s leave out the opening cysteine and the closing phenylalanine or tryptophan.

J: TRBJ2-7
V: TRBV5-1
CDR3: ASSPSATSGGWFHEQY

J: TRBJ2-7
V: TRBV2
CDR3: ASSERSGPGEQY

J: TRBJ1-6
V: TRBV7-2
CDR3: ASSSLQGAYSPLH

J: TRBJ1-2
V: TRBV11-2
CDR3: ASSLEGYGYT

J: TRBJ1-6
V: TRBV9
CDR3: ASSVESSYNSPLH

J: TRBJ1-5
V: TRBV4-2
CDR3: ASSQEGEAGNQPQH

J: TRBJ1-5
V: TRBV5-1
CDR3: ASSLVGEEQPQH

J: TRBJ1-3
V: TRBV9
CDR3: ASSVAGQGPNTIY

J: TRBJ1-1
V: TRBV7-9
CDR3: ASSLATLLGLKNTEAF

J: TRBJ2-2
V: TRBV7-8
CDR3: ASSLVGGRGANTGELF

J: TRBJ2-7
V: TRBV29-1
CDR3: SVEDRSNYEQY

J: TRBJ2-7
V: TRBV6-5
CDR3: ASTGRGFHEQY

J: TRBJ2-2
V: TRBV25-1
CDR3: ASSPRGSRTGELF

J: TRBJ2-7
V: TRBV6-5
CDR3: ASSYSSPDVAYEQY

J: TRBJ2-7
V: TRBV6-5
CDR3: ASRQGSDEQY

J: TRBJ2-5
V: TRBV5-1
CDR3: ASSLGTSGGGETQY

J: TRBJ2-7
V: TRBV25-1
CDR3: ASSEPGTGTYEQY

J: TRBJ2-7
V: TRBV18
CDR3: ASSSQMEQY

J: TRBJ2-7
V: TRBV28
CDR3: ASRGQGPYEQY

J: TRBJ2-1
V: TRBV27
CDR3: ASSLEGRVYNEQF

J: TRBJ2-1
V: TRBV27
CDR3: ASSSPPGSLF

J: TRBJ1-2
V: TRBV29-1
CDR3: SVGYSTGFIGYT

J: TRBJ2-7
V: TRBV6-6
CDR3: ASSFSGGAIYEQY

J: TRBJ2-3
V: TRBV9
CDR3: ASSVATTLSTAGGHGDTQY

J: TRBJ1-5
V: TRBV6-5
CDR3: ASSEMMDQPQH

J: TRBJ2-5
V: TRBV5-1
CDR3: ASSSWGIQETQY

J: TRBJ1-2
V: TRBV6-4
CDR3: ASSVPGQGTNYGYT

J: TRBJ2-1
V: TRBV14
CDR3: ASSLFLPSGGYNEQF

J: TRBJ1-6
V: TRBV6-5
CDR3: ASSYQDLNSPLH

J: TRBJ2-3
V: TRBV10-3
CDR3: AISDTRQGTDTQY

J: TRBJ2-5
V: TRBV11-2
CDR3: ASSAKETQY

J: TRBJ1-5
V: TRBV30
CDR3: AWTTLRNQPQH

J: TRBJ2-1
V: TRBV5-4
CDR3: ASSAGQNGYNEQF

J: TRBJ1-1
V: TRBV7-2
CDR3: ASSFDTAVTNTEAF

J: TRBJ1-2
V: TRBV5-1
CDR3: ASSFDSSGYT

J: TRBJ1-1
V: TRBV9
CDR3: ASSSQGRAF

J: TRBJ1-2
V: TRBV10-3
CDR3: AIDPGTNYGYT